This entry lists 3 T cell receptor beta chains sequenced from one sample in a study of shared clonotypes between healthy human individuals. The data were produced by immunoSEQ multiplex PCR, yet TCRdb's version contains in-frame clones alone and is incomplete. This sample yields under 1,100,000 clones, of which approximately 70% are seen a single time; approximately 1.5% belongs to the top ten. What was sequenced was memory CD4+ T cells sorted from blood. Subset denoted: CD45RA-negative fraction. Source of these receptors: a man aged 18 to 29 in good health.

As concerns this clone: Sequence at one end of the junction differs from germline and may be a read error. V usage is TRBV19 and J usage is TRBJ1-4, with D tentatively TRBD1 (5 bases). The CDR3 loop spans 14 amino acids. Germline assignment: CDR1 LNHDA and CDR2 SQIVND (reference sequence). CDR3 sequence: CASSGSGTIEKLFF. The CDR3 DNA reads TGTGCCAGTAGTGGGTCGGGGACCATTGAAAAGCTGTTTTTT.

The chain recombines TRBV11-2 with TRBJ1-6, with 8 bases identical to TRBD1. After removal of 3 bases from V and 10 bases from J, the junction contained 8 bases not matched to a gene. The CDR3 spans 15 residues. Germline V CDR1 and CDR2: SGHAT, FQNNGV. CDR3 region: CASSFLQGEGSPLHF. DNA for the CDR3: TGTGCCAGCAGCTTTTTACAGGGGGAGGGATCACCCCTCCACTTT.

The chain joins TRBV18 to TRBJ2-7, with D uncertain. The V and J ends lost 6 bases and 4 bases respectively, with 10 bases between them. Germline V lookup: CDR1 KGHSH, CDR2 LQKENI. The CDR3 runs to 12 residues. The CDR3 DNA reads TGTGCCAGCTCCCCCACAGATTACGAGCAGTACTTC. Its protein is CASSPTDYEQYF.